This paragraph reports one TCR beta chain. Antigen unknown. The sample carries other DNA sequences with the same CDR3. Sequencing used immunoSEQ multiplex PCR; TCRdb keeps in-frame clones, though not all of them. The sample yields around 80,000 clones, around 80% seen once. This CDR3 is built from 14 residues. Trimming at V came to 2 bases and at J to 4 bases, leaving 5 bases not matched to a gene. The germline gives CDR1 MDHEN, CDR2 SYDVKM. These data originate in a study of T cells in localized non-small cell lung cancer. Study-wide results and limits: Paired adjacent lung recovered a median approximately 57 of the top 100 tumor clones. Uninvolved adjacent lung showed peak T cell clonality, exceeding tumor.

The TCR was taken from a man between 40 and 70 years old with stage II squamous cell lung carcinoma. The chain couples TRBV28 to TRBJ2-7, with 7 bases lining up with TRBD1. The sample was PBMCs, taken before any cancer treatment. The CDR3 DNA sequence: TGTGCCAGCAGTTTAGTGACAGGGTCGTACGAGCAGTACTTC. Translating gives CASSLVTGSYEQYF. Variable domain in full (rest from reference TRBV28 and TRBJ2-7): DVKVTQSSRYLVKRTGEKVFLECVQDMDHENMFWYRQDPGLGLRLIYFSYDVKMKEKGDIPEGYSVSREKKERFSLILESASTNQTSMYLCASSLVTGSYEQYFGPGTRLTVT.